These 5 T cell receptor beta chains came from one sample sequenced in a study of shared clonotypes between healthy human individuals. Repertoires were generated with immunoSEQ multiplex PCR, while TCRdb's copy carries only in-frame clones and drops some. The table shows approximately 2.5 million clones, with 80% to 95% occurring only once. Material: naive CD4+ T cells from PBMCs. The subset denotes: CD45RA+ positively selected. These receptors came from a young man in good health. Some clones in this sample may be carry-over from other donors' samples.

The count of this clone is one. The chain is built from TRBV19 and TRBJ1-5; possible D gene TRBD1, 5 bases. Germline-derived CDR1 and CDR2 are LNHDA and SQIVND (reference sequence). The CDR3 is made up of 15 amino acids. V shed 1 base and J shed 4 bases, with 11 bases lying between them. The CDR3 sequence is CASSIVGGGNQPQHF. Here the CDR3 DNA reads TGTGCCAGTAGTATAGTCGGGGGAGGGAATCAGCCCCAGCATTTT.

The chain joins TRBV11-2 to TRBJ1-1; 8 bases fit TRBD1. V was clipped by 0 bases and J by 5 bases; unmatched bases: 11. CDR1 and CDR2 from the germline V gene are SGHAT and FQNNGV. There are 17 residues in the CDR3. This chain's CDR3 is CASSLDGAGGKGTEAFF. The CDR3 nucleotides read TGTGCCAGCAGCTTAGATGGGGCAGGGGGCAAGGGGACTGAAGCTTTCTTT.

Remarks on this clone: Other DNA sequences in the sample encode the same CDR3. This rearrangement joins TRBV6-5 to TRBJ1-1; a possible D gene is TRBD1 (6 bases). The CDR3 consists of 13 residues. CDR1 and CDR2 (germline): MNHEY, SVGAGI. Trimming removed 6 bases at V and 5 bases at J, with 13 bases between. In DNA form, the CDR3 reads TGTGCCAGCAGGGCACAGGGAGGGACTGAAGCTTTCTTT. This translates into CASRAQGGTEAFF.

The chain employs TRBV27 and TRBJ2-5, with 12 bases matching TRBD2. The J call may be in error: the DNA end matches TRBJ2-7 better. Germline V lookup: CDR1 MNHEY, CDR2 SMNVEV (reference sequence). This CDR3 is 15 amino acids long. The CDR3 region has the DNA TGTGCCAGCAGTTCTAGCGGGAGGGCTCCCTACGAGCAGTACTTC. Its translation is CASSSSGRAPYEQYF.

The rearrangement uses TRBV11-2 and TRBJ2-5; no definite D call. The CDR3 has 13 amino acids. The germline CDR1 and CDR2 sequences are SGHAT and FQNNGV. V lost 5 bases to trimming and J lost 7 bases, with 14 bases between them. The CDR3 region has the DNA TGTGCCAGCAGCCCACTAACCATTTGGACCCAGTACTTC. Its protein is CASSPLTIWTQYF.